What follows are 26 T cell receptor beta chains derived from one specimen sequenced in a study of OX40 agonist ivuxolimab in advanced cancers. Generated by immunoSEQ multiplex PCR, the TCRdb table keeps only in-frame clones and is missing some. The sample comprises tens of thousands of clones, about 90% of which are singletons, and about 0.53% rests with the top ten. This sample comprised CD4+ or CD8+ T cells sorted from blood, obtained in a trial of the OX40 agonist ivuxolimab. The receptors stem from an adult with an advanced solid tumor such as melanoma, head and neck, liver or kidney cancer.

The V call is TRBV4-2, the J call TRBJ1-1, with a weak D call TRBD1 (6 bases). Germline V gives CDR1 LGHNA, CDR2 YNFKEQ. This CDR3 has 16 residues. V was trimmed by 3 bases and J by 6 bases, leaving 20 bases between them. The CDR3 DNA reads TGTGCCAGCAGCCAGAACAGGGTTTCTAAGGGGCCTGAAGCTTTCTTT. It translates to CASSQNRVSKGPEAFF.

The chain carries TRBV10-2 and TRBJ1-4; D gene uncertain. CDR3 length equals 11 residues. Trimming pared 9 bases from V and 8 bases from J, leaving 10 bases between. Germline V gene data show CDR1 as WSHSY and CDR2 as SAAADI. The CDR3 spells CASGSSEKLFF. The DNA for the CDR3 is TGCGCCAGTGGATCTTCCGAAAAACTGTTTTTT.

In the case of this clone: Other DNA sequences in this sample translate to the same CDR3. This chain links TRBV2 with TRBJ2-3, with D tentatively TRBD1 (5 bases). The germline CDR1 and CDR2 sequences are SNHLY and FYNNEI. The CDR3 has 14 residues. The germline V and J ends were trimmed by 3 bases and 3 bases, with 10 bases remaining between them. The CDR3 protein is CASSDQGRTDTQYF. The CDR3 DNA sequence: TGTGCCAGCAGTGACCAGGGTAGGACAGATACGCAGTATTTT.

The chain uses TRBV30 and TRBJ2-2; D may match TRBD1 or TRBD2 (5 bases each). The germline V and J ends were trimmed by 4 bases and 2 bases, with 14 bases remaining between them. CDR1 is GTSNPN and CDR2 is SVGIG in the germline V gene (reference sequence). This CDR3 has 15 amino acids. CDR3 in amino acids: CAWTRARANTGELFF. CDR3 nucleotides: TGTGCCTGGACGCGGGCCAGGGCAAACACCGGGGAGCTGTTTTTT.

This clone was detected a few times. The V gene is TRBV18, the J gene TRBJ1-2; tentative D call: TRBD1 (6 bases). The germline V gene has CDR1 KGHSH and CDR2 LQKENI. Between the trimmed V and J ends, which lost 3 bases and 1 base, there was a span of 9 bases. The CDR3 covers 14 residues. The CDR3, as DNA: TGTGCCAGCTCACCGGCAGGGGATAACTATGGCTACACCTTC. It codes for CASSPAGDNYGYTF.

The chain joins TRBV6-5 to TRBJ1-3; D gene ambiguous. Trimming stripped 5 bases from V and 0 bases from J, with 5 bases between. Germline CDR1 MNHEY, CDR2 SVGAGI. The CDR3 loop spans 13 amino acids. CDR3 DNA sequence: TGTGCCAGCAGTACACTCTCTGGAAACACCATATATTTT. This gives the protein CASSTLSGNTIYF.

The chain couples TRBV28 to TRBJ2-7; 12 bases line up with TRBD2. CDR3 length equals 13 residues. V was clipped by 6 bases and J by 4 bases; unmatched bases: 1. Germline assignment: CDR1 MDHEN and CDR2 SYDVKM. CDR3 region: CASRTSGRYEQYF. Written as DNA, the CDR3 is TGTGCCAGCAGGACTAGCGGGAGATACGAGCAGTACTTC.

J is TRBJ1-6 and V is TRBV6-5; possibly TRBD1 for D (5 bases). CDR1 MNHEY and CDR2 SVGAGI come from the germline V gene. The V end was cut by 6 bases, the J end by 7 bases, with 13 bases between. The CDR3 runs to 14 residues. CDR3 nucleotide sequence: TGTGCCAGCAGATTACAGGCTACCAATTCACCCCTCCACTTT. Its translation is CASRLQATNSPLHF.

The chain links TRBV7-3 to TRBJ2-2, with D perhaps TRBD2 (5 bases). The CDR3 consists of 14 residues. V lost 2 bases and J 6 bases, leaving 10 bases between the germline ends. Germline CDR1 reads SGHTA; CDR2 reads FQGTGA. CDR3 sequence (DNA): TGTGCCAGCAGCTTAGAAGCGGCGGCCGGGGAGCTGTTTTTT. Residues: CASSLEAAAGELFF.

The rearrangement joins TRBV7-9 to TRBJ2-7; D could derive from TRBD1 or TRBD2 (5 bases each). Germline CDR1 SEHNR, CDR2 FQNEAQ (reference sequence). The CDR3 is 13 amino acids. V lost 5 bases and J 7 bases, leaving 15 bases between the germline ends. The CDR3 bases are TGTGCCAGCAGCCCGAGGGGCAGGACGGAGCAGTACTTC. It translates to CASSPRGRTEQYF.

This clone was seen only a few times. The chain recombines TRBV6-1 with TRBJ2-3, with TRBD1 matching over 10 bases. The germline V gene has CDR1 MNHNS and CDR2 SASEGT. This CDR3 has 14 residues. Unmatched junction bases numbered 7, after V lost 8 bases and J lost 5 bases. The DNA of the CDR3 is TGTGCCAGCCTCATCGGACAGGGGGGAGATACGCAGTATTTT. Protein: CASLIGQGGDTQYF.

The chain employs TRBV28 and TRBJ2-2; D is undetermined. Germline CDR1 reads MDHEN; CDR2 reads SYDVKM. The CDR3 consists of 11 residues. The CDR3 DNA is TGTTGCACCCGGAACACCGGGGAGCTGTTTTTT. Residues: CCTRNTGELFF.

This clone was counted a few times. The chain joins TRBV6-6 to TRBJ2-3; D remains unclear. V was pared by 8 bases and J by 2 bases, with 11 bases between. Germline V gives CDR1 MNHNY, CDR2 SVGAGI (reference sequence). The CDR3 totals 13 residues. The CDR3 DNA sequence: TGTGCCAGCGATACTCCTATCACAGATACGCAGTATTTT. This sequence encodes CASDTPITDTQYF.

The chain recombines TRBV12-5 with TRBJ1-3, with D maybe TRBD1 (5 bases). The CDR3 has 14 amino acids. Per germline, CDR1 LGHNT and CDR2 FRNRAP. The germline V and J ends were trimmed by 6 bases and 7 bases, with 16 bases remaining between them. The CDR3 DNA reads TGTGCTAGTGGGCCAACAGGTTTCGGGAACACCATATATTTT. It specifies CASGPTGFGNTIYF.

With respect to this clone: The junction differs from germline at one of its ends, possibly a read error. The V gene is TRBV27, the J gene TRBJ2-2; TRBD2 matches 10 bases. CDR1 is MNHEY and CDR2 is SMNVEV in the germline V gene (reference sequence). The CDR3 loop spans 16 amino acids. DNA of the CDR3: TGTGTCAGCACCCCCCGGCTAGCGGGAGTTTCGGGGGAGCTGTTTTTT. Its translation: CVSTPRLAGVSGELFF.

CDR3 nucleotides: TGTGCCAGTAGTCGTTTCCTAGCGGGCAGAACCTACAATGAGCAGTTCTTC. Its translation: CASSRFLAGRTYNEQFF. The chain uses TRBV19 and TRBJ2-1; 8 nucleotides align to TRBD2. The germline V gene has CDR1 LNHDA and CDR2 SQIVND (reference sequence). After removal of 5 bases from V and 2 bases from J, the junction contained 11 bases not matched to a gene. CDR3 length: 17 residues. Combining the CDR3 with reference TRBV19 and TRBJ2-1 gives the whole variable domain DGGITQSPKYLFRKEGQNVTLSCEQNLNHDAMYWYRQDPGQGLRLIYYSQIVNDFQKGDIAEGYSVSREKKESFPLTVTSAQKNPTAFYLCASSRFLAGRTYNEQFFGPGTRLTVL.

The rearrangement uses TRBV30 and TRBJ1-2, with no clear D. Germline V gene lookup returns CDR1 GTSNPN and CDR2 SVGIG (reference sequence). Trimming cost V 1 base and J 10 bases, with 10 bases left between them. This CDR3 has 11 residues. The DNA of the CDR3 is TGTGCCTGGAGTGAGTTTCAGGACTACACCTTC. Its protein is CAWSEFQDYTF.

V and J are TRBV6-1 and TRBJ2-3; 9 bases map to TRBD2. The germline V gene encodes CDR1 MNHNS and CDR2 SASEGT. CDR3 size: 15 residues. J was trimmed by 1 base and V by 2 bases; bases with no gene match: 1. This chain's CDR3 is CASSERGRGTDTQYF. CDR3 DNA sequence: TGTGCCAGCAGTGAACGCGGGAGGGGCACAGATACGCAGTATTTT.

The J gene is TRBJ2-5, the V gene TRBV5-6, with 8 bases that match TRBD2. CDR3 size: 14 residues. Looked up from germline, CDR1 is SGHDT and CDR2 is YYEEEE. V gave up 4 bases and J gave up 5 bases; unmatched junction bases: 7. As DNA, the CDR3 is TGTGCCAGCAGCCCGGGGGGGGTGCACGAGACCCAGTACTTC. Its protein is CASSPGGVHETQYF. The full variable domain, rest sourced from reference TRBV5-6 and TRBJ2-5, is DAGVTQSPTHLIKTRGQQVTLRCSPKSGHDTVSWYQQALGQGPQFIFQYYEEEERQRGNFPDRFSGHQFPNYSSELNVNALLLGDSALYLCASSPGGVHETQYFGPGTRLLVL.

This clone occurred once. The chain is built from TRBV21-1 and TRBJ2-3. TRBV21-1 is shown as a pseudogene. The CDR3 extends over 15 amino acids. The chain's CDR3 is CASSKAVGKRDTQYF. As DNA, the CDR3 is TGTGCCAGCAGCAAAGCCGTGGGGAAACGAGATACGCAGTATTTT.

The V gene is TRBV7-9, the J gene TRBJ2-1; 12 bases are shared with TRBD2. Germline values: CDR1 SEHNR, CDR2 FQNEAQ (reference sequence). The CDR3 has 16 residues. The V segment lost 1 base and the J segment 10 bases; nucleotides outside the gene matches: 8. This CDR3 reads CASSLGLAGGPGEQFF. CDR3 DNA sequence: TGTGCCAGCAGCTTAGGGCTAGCGGGAGGGCCGGGAGAGCAGTTCTTC.

V gene TRBV7-8 combines with J gene TRBJ2-1; possible D gene TRBD2, 6 bases. With 0 bases removed from V and 11 bases from J, the gap between germline ends came to 11 bases. The CDR3 sequence is 13 residues long. Germline V gives CDR1 SGHVS, CDR2 FQNEAQ. CDR3 in amino acids: CASSLALSGQQFF. The CDR3 coding sequence is TGTGCCAGCAGCTTAGCCCTTAGCGGCCAGCAGTTCTTC.

This chain's CDR3 is CASSQEEGGRYGYTF. The CDR3 DNA reads TGTGCCAGCAGCCAAGAAGAGGGGGGTAGATATGGCTACACCTTC. This chain links TRBV4-2 with TRBJ1-2; D may be TRBD1 (6 bases). Trimming removed 0 bases at V and 5 bases at J, with 13 bases between. The CDR3 covers 15 residues. Germline V lookup: CDR1 LGHNA, CDR2 YNFKEQ.

The genes are TRBV18 and TRBJ2-7, with TRBD1 matching over 9 bases. The CDR3 extends over 16 amino acids. V gave up 3 bases and J gave up 2 bases; unmatched junction bases: 8. Germline V gene sequence: CDR1 KGHSH, CDR2 LQKENI. The DNA for the CDR3 is TGTGCCAGCTCACCCACCGGGACAGGGAGTACCTACGAGCAGTACTTC. This gives the protein CASSPTGTGSTYEQYF.

The V gene is TRBV15, the J gene TRBJ2-7; D is undetermined. Trimming took 0 bases from V and 3 from J, leaving 9 bases between them. This CDR3 spans 14 amino acids. CDR1 LNHNV and CDR2 YYDKDF come from the germline V gene (reference sequence). The CDR3 reads CATSREDPFYEQYF. CDR3 DNA sequence: TGTGCCACCAGCAGAGAGGACCCCTTCTACGAGCAGTACTTC.

This clone was detected only once. CDR3 DNA sequence: TGCGCCAGCCGAGAGACTAGCGAACCCACAGATACGCAGTATTTT. It yields the protein CASRETSEPTDTQYF. This chain connects TRBV10-1 to TRBJ2-3; the match to TRBD2 covers 8 bases. V lost 8 bases to trimming and J lost 2 bases; unmatched junction nucleotides: 9. Per the germline V gene, CDR1 is WNHNN and CDR2 is SYGVQD (reference sequence). There are 15 residues in the CDR3.